This T cell receptor beta chain was identified during a study of shared clonotypes between healthy human individuals. Worth noting for this clone: Its antigen is still unknown.

This CDR3 is 15 amino acids long. Per germline, CDR1 SGHVS and CDR2 FQNEAQ. With 5 bases clipped from V and 0 bases from J, the junction kept 7 bases outside the gene matches. General observations from the study: Incomplete sequencing of sorted subsets was indicated by rarefaction despite large depth.

Only in-frame clones appear in the TCRdb table, and some are missing; sequencing was by immunoSEQ multiplex PCR. The repertoire has over 300,000 clones, about nine tenths of them found once; the top ten carry roughly 15%. The receptor comes from a man between 18 and 35 years old in good health. Material for sequencing was memory CD8+ T cells sorted from blood. The sample's subset: CD45RO+ cells pooled with CCR7-negative TemRA cells. The chain carries TRBV7-8 and TRBJ2-7; 7 bases align to TRBD1. In DNA, the CDR3 is TGTGCCAGCAGCCCGACAGGGTGGTCCTCCTACGAGCAGTACTTC. This translates into CASSPTGWSSYEQYF.